The present T cell receptor (beta chain) was sequenced within a study of CD8+CD57+ T cells in acquired aplastic anemia. Overall study context: Sorted CD4+ and CD8+ cells yielded DNA averaging around 3 ug.

Findings and limits, study-wide: It was found that roughly 31 CD8+ CDR3 sequences were shared between patients and controls.

About this clonotype itself: As yet, its antigen is unknown.

CDR3 length: 13 amino acids. CDR1 and CDR2 from the germline V gene are SNHLY and FYNNEI. Trimming cost V 6 bases and J 6 bases; bases outside gene matches: 4. Template material for TCR beta VDJ and CDR3 profiling consisted of genomic DNA. In TCRdb, the reads were re-called with MiXCR into one record per CDR3 protein. The table lists about 180,000 distinct CDR3 sequences, roughly 63% of them singletons. Patients chosen for sequencing had shown CD8+CD57+ cell expansion by flow cytometry. As a group, the patients uniformly had severe acquired aplastic anemia. At the time of blood sampling, patients had not yet received any therapy.

Sequencing used sorted CD4+, CD8+, or CD8+CD57+ T cells (not recorded which) from PBMCs. This clonotype originated in a human donor with aplastic anemia. The chain uses TRBV2 and TRBJ1-2; 10 nucleotides match TRBD1. CDR3 residues: CASRPGQGHGYTF. In nucleotides, the CDR3 is TGTGCCAGCAGACCGGGACAGGGGCATGGCTACACCTTC.